Shown below are 8 T cell receptor beta chains from a single sample sequenced in a study of tumor and adjacent non-tumor tissue in lung cancer. This sample's RNA came from whole unsorted tissue. This non-tumor lung sample came from over 3 cm beyond the tumor edge. Three rounds of nested PCR, following a modified ARM-PCR protocol, produced the TCRbeta library. TCRdb analysed the multiplex PCR reads with MiXCR anew, one entry per CDR3 protein. This sample has more than 55,000 distinct CDR3 sequences; roughly 60% occur once, and the top ten carry less than 35%. Specimen: distant non-tumor lung tissue. All receptors derive from a man between 65 and 85 years old with non-small cell lung cancer.

This clonotype has only a few counts. The J gene is TRBJ2-1, the V gene TRBV2; D uncertain. The V gene lost 4 bases and the J gene lost 9 bases, with 7 bases spanning the gap. In germline, CDR1 is SNHLY, CDR2 FYNNEI. The CDR3 loop spans 11 amino acids. The CDR3 nucleotides are TGTGCCAGCAGTGTGGTTGGTGAGCAGTTCTTC. Residues: CASSVVGEQFF.

The V call is TRBV6-5, the J call TRBJ1-3; D gene uncertain. The CDR3 runs 16 residues. Per the germline V gene, CDR1 is MNHEY and CDR2 is SVGAGI. V was clipped by 6 bases and J by 0 bases, with 15 bases between them. The CDR3 bases are TGTGCCAGCAGCCCCACCTCATCGAGCTCTGGAAACACCATATATTTT. Translating it yields CASSPTSSSSGNTIYF.

To note about this clonotype: A much larger clone lies one base from this, so it may be a read error. This sequence joins TRBV14 and TRBJ1-2; D ambiguous. Per the germline V gene, CDR1 is SGHDN and CDR2 is FVKESK. The CDR3 sequence is 13 residues long. Written as DNA, the CDR3 is TGTGCCAACAGCCAAGATCAACAGTATGGCTACACCTTC. Amino acid sequence: CANSQDQQYGYTF.

Comments on this clonotype: One end of the junction fails to match germline, which may point to a read error. The chain has TRBV29-1 and TRBJ1-1; 9 nucleotides align to TRBD1. The CDR3 runs to 13 residues. Germline-derived CDR1 and CDR2 are SQVTM and ANQGSEA. CDR3 sequence (DNA): TGCAGCGTATCACAGGGGGCAAACACTGAAGTTTTCTTC. The encoded protein is CSVSQGANTEVFF.

With respect to this clonotype: A much larger clone sits a single nucleotide away, making a read error possible. This chain joins TRBV7-3 and TRBJ2-1; D may be TRBD1 (6 bases). This CDR3 is 12 amino acids long. Germline V gene lookup returns CDR1 SGHTA and CDR2 FQGTGA. V was cut by 7 bases and J by 12 bases, with 16 bases left in between. The chain's CDR3 is CASIELGQVQFF. In DNA form, the CDR3 reads TGTGCCAGCATCGAACTGGGACAAGTGCAGTTCTTC.

Comment on this clonotype: The CDR3 carries no conserved terminal phenylalanine or tryptophan, so it likely arises from a read error. J is TRBJ2-7 and V is TRBV29-1; D uncertain. Deletions cut 2 bases from V and 6 bases from J, with 11 bases between. Per the germline V gene, CDR1 is SQVTM and CDR2 is ANQGSEA. The CDR3 length is 12 residues. For the CDR3, the DNA is TGCAGCGTTGAAAGGCTATGGGGCGAGCAGTACCTC. This translates into CSVERLWGEQYL.

In regard to this clonotype: A much larger clonotype is one base distant, so this may be a read error. V gene TRBV7-9 combines with J gene TRBJ1-3; no clear D. Looked up from germline, CDR1 is SEHNR and CDR2 is FQNEAQ (reference sequence). This CDR3 region has 18 residues. The CDR3 nucleotides are TGTGCCAGCAGCGATACACGGGCCAGGATGGACTCTGGAAACGCCATATATTTT. It is translated as CASSDTRARMDSGNAIYF.

This clonotype appeared a single time. The J gene is TRBJ2-5, the V gene TRBV5-4, with unresolved D. The CDR3 spans 14 residues. Germline V lookup: CDR1 SGHNT, CDR2 YYREEE (reference sequence). V gave up 3 bases and J gave up 6 bases, with 15 bases separating them. CDR3 in DNA: TGTGCCAGCAGCTCCCCGTCAAGGCGGCAGACCCAGTACTTC. As protein: CASSSPSRRQTQYF. Filled out from reference TRBV5-4 and TRBJ2-5, the complete variable domain reads ETGVTQSPTHLIKTRGQQVTLRCSSQSGHNTVSWYQQALGQGPQFIFQYYREEENGRGNFPPRFSGLQFPNYSSELNVNALELDDSALYLCASSSPSRRQTQYFGPGTRLLVL.